This TCR beta chain was recovered during a study of vaccination and CD4 T cells after COVID-19. Whole-study context: Once diagnosed, patients had post-COVID samples drawn a median roughly 110 days later (range 35 to 161). The authors exposed cells to overlapping spike peptides derived from SARS-CoV-2, HCoV-NL63, HCoV-OC43 and HCoV-229E.

Treatment defined: approximately 10-day PBMC culture with coronavirus spike peptide pools or control peptides (ViraFEST assay). The ViraFEST method relied on peptide pools to expand antigen-specific T cells, followed by TCR sequencing. With regard to this clonotype: Its antigen is undetermined.

The assay that was used to sequence DNA from cultured CD4+ T cells was the Oncomine TCR Beta short-read assay. Each CDR3 protein gets one entry after TCRdb re-called the PCR reads with MiXCR. The sample lists about 20,000 distinct CDR3 sequences, 55% occurring once. V lost 1 base to trimming and J lost 4 bases, with 13 bases between them. In germline, CDR1 is MDHEN, CDR2 SYDVKM. CDR3 length equals 15 residues. The receptor was derived from a human donor who had recovered from COVID-19. The sequenced sample consisted of CD4+ T cells from blood, cultured in vitro. The V and J genes are TRBV28 and TRBJ1-2, with TRBD1 as a possible D gene (5 bases). CDR3 loop: CASSLLWGGSYGYTF. In DNA form, the CDR3 reads TGTGCCAGCAGTTTATTATGGGGCGGTAGCTATGGCTACACCTTC.